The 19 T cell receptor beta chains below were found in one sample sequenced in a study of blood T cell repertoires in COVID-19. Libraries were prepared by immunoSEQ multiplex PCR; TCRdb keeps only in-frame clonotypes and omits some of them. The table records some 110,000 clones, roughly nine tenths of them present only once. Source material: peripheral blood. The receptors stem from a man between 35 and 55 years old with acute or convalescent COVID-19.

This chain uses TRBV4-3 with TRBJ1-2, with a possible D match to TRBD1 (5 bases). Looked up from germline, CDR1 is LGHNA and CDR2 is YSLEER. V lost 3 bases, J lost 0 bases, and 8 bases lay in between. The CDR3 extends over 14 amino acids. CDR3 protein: CASSHATANYGYTF. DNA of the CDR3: TGCGCCAGCAGCCACGCGACAGCTAACTATGGCTACACCTTC.

CDR3 coding DNA: TGTGCCAGCAGCGAGGGACTAGCGGGAGGGGCAGATACGCAGTATTTT. This sequence encodes CASSEGLAGGADTQYF. This chain links TRBV9 with TRBJ2-3; TRBD2 agrees at 16 bases. V gave up 3 bases and J gave up 4 bases; unmatched junction bases: 2. The CDR3 extends over 16 amino acids. Germline V gives CDR1 SGDLS, CDR2 YYNGEE. The full variable domain, in which reference TRBV9 and TRBJ2-3 provide the parts outside the CDR3, is DSGVTQTPKHLITATGQRVTLRCSPRSGDLSVYWYQQSLDQGLQFLIQYYNGEERAKGNILERFSAQQFPDLHSELNLSSLELGDSALYFCASSEGLAGGADTQYFGPGTRLTVL.

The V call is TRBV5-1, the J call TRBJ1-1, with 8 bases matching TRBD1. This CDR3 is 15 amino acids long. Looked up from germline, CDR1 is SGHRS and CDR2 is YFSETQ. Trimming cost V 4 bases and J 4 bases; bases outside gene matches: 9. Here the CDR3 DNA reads TGCGCCAGCAGCAAGCAGGGGGCATTGGGCACTGAAGCTTTCTTT. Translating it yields CASSKQGALGTEAFF.

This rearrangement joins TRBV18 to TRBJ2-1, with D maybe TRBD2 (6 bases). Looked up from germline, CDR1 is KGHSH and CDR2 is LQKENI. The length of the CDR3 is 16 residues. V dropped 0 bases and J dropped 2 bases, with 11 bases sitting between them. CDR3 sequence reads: CASSPPVGSTYNEQFF. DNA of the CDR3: TGTGCCAGCTCACCACCGGTCGGGAGTACCTACAATGAGCAGTTCTTC.

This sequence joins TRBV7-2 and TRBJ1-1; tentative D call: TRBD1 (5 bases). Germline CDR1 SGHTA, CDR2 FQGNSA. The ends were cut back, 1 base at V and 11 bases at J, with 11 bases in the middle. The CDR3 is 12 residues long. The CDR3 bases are TGTGCCAGCAGCTTAGTGTCAGGGAGGGCTTTCTTT. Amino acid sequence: CASSLVSGRAFF.

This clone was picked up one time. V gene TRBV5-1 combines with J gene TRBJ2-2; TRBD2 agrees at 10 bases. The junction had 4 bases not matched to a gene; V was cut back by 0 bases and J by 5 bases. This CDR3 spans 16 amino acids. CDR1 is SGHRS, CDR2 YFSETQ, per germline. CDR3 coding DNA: TGCGCCAGCAGCTTGGATAGCGGGGGGCGGACCGGGGAGCTGTTTTTT. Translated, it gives CASSLDSGGRTGELFF.

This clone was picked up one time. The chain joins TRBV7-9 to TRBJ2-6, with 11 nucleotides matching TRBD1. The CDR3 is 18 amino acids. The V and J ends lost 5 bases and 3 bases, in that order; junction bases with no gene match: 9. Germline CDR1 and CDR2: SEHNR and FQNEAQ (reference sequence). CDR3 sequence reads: CASSPKGTGGSGANVLTF. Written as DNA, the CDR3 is TGTGCCAGCAGCCCGAAAGGGACAGGGGGGAGTGGGGCCAACGTCCTGACTTTC. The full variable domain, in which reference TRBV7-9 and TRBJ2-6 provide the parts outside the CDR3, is DTGVSQNPRHKITKRGQNVTFRCDPISEHNRLYWYRQTLGQGPEFLTYFQNEAQLEKSRLLSDRFSAERPKGSFSTLEIQRTEQGDSAMYLCASSPKGTGGSGANVLTFGAGSRLTVL.

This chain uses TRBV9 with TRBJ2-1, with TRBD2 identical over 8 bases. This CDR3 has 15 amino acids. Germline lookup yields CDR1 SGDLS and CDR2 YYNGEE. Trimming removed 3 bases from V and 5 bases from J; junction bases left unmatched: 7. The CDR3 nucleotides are TGTGCCAGCAGCGACGGGGGGGCCAGGCACAATGAGCAGTTCTTC. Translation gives CASSDGGARHNEQFF.

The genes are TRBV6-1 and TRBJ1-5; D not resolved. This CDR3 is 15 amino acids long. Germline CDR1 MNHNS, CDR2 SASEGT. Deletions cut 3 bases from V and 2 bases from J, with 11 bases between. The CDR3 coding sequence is TGTGCCAGCAGTGATTACGGGTCGGGCAATCAGCCCCAGCATTTT. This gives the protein CASSDYGSGNQPQHF.

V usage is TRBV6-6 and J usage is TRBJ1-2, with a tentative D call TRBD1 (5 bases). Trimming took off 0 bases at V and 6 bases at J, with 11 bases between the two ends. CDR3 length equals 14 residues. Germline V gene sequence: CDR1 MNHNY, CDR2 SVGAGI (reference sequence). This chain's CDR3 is CASSYSRGADGYTF. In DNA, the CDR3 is TGTGCCAGCAGTTACTCGCGGGGCGCGGATGGCTACACCTTC.

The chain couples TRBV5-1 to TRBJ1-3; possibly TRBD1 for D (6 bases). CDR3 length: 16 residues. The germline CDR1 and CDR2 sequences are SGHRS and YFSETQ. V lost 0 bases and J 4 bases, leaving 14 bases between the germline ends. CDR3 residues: CASSLAHQGSGNTIYF. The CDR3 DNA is TGCGCCAGCAGCTTGGCCCACCAGGGGTCAGGAAACACCATATATTTT.

The CDR3 DNA reads as TGTGCTAGTGGCGCCAATGGACAGCTTATGAACACTGAAGCTTTCTTT. Residues: CASGANGQLMNTEAFF. The chain is built from TRBV12-5 and TRBJ1-1; a weak D match, TRBD1 (6 bases). V lost 6 bases to trimming and J lost 0 bases, with 17 bases between them. This CDR3 region has 16 residues. Germline-derived CDR1 and CDR2 are LGHNT and FRNRAP.

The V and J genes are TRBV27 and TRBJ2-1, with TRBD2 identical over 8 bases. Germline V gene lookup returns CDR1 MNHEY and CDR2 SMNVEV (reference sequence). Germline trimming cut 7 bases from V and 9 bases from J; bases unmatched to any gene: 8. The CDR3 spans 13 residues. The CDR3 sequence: CASTLAGGGEQFF. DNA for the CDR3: TGTGCCAGCACCCTGGCGGGGGGTGGTGAGCAGTTCTTC.

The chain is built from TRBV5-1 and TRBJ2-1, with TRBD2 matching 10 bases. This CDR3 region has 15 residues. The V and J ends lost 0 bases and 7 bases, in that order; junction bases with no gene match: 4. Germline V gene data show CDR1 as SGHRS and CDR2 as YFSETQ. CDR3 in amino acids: CASSLVATSGNEQFF. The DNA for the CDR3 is TGCGCCAGCAGCTTGGTCGCGACTAGCGGGAATGAGCAGTTCTTC.

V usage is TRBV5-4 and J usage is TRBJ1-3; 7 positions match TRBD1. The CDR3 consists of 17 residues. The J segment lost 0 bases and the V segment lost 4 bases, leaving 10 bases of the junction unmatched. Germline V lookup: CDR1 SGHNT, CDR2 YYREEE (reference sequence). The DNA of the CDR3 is TGTGCCAGCAGCCACGGGACAGCCCAAAGCTCTGGAAACACCATATATTTT. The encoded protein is CASSHGTAQSSGNTIYF.

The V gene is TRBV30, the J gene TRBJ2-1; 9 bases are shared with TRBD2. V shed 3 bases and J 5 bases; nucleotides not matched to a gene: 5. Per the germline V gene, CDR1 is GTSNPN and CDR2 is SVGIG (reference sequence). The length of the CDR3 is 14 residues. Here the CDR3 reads CAWSGGRGNNEQFF. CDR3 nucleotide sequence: TGTGCCTGGAGCGGCGGGAGGGGAAACAATGAGCAGTTCTTC.

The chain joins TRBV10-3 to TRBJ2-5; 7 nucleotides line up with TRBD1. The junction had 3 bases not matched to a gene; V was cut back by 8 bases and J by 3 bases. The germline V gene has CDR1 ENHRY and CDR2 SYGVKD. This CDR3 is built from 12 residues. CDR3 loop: CAIGTEEETQYF. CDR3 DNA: TGTGCCATCGGGACAGAAGAAGAGACCCAGTACTTC.

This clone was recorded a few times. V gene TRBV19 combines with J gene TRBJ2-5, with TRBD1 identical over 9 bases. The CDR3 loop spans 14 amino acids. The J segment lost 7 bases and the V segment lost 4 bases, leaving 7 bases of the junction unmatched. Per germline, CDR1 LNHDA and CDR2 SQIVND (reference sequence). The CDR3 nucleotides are TGTGCCAGTAGTAGCGGGACAGGGTTAGTGACCCAGTACTTC. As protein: CASSSGTGLVTQYF.

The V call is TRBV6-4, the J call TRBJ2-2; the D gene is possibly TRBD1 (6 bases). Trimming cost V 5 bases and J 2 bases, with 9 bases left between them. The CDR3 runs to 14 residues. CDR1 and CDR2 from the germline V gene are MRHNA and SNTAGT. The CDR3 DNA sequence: TGTGCCAGCAGTCAGGACAGAAACACCGGGGAGCTGTTTTTT. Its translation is CASSQDRNTGELFF.